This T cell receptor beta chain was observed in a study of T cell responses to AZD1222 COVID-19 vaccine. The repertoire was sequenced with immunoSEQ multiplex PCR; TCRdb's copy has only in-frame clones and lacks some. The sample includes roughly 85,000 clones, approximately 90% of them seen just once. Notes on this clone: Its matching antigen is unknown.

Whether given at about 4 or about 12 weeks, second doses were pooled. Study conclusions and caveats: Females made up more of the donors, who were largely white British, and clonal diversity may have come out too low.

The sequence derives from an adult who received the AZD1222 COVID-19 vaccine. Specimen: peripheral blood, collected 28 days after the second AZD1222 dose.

This chain's CDR3 is CAWSVGFNQPQHF. CDR3 DNA: TGTGCCTGGAGTGTGGGTTTCAATCAGCCCCAGCATTTT. The chain is built from TRBV30 and TRBJ1-5, with no clear D. V was cut by 0 bases and J by 3 bases, with 6 bases left in between. The CDR3 is 13 amino acids. Per the germline V gene, CDR1 is GTSNPN and CDR2 is SVGIG (reference sequence).